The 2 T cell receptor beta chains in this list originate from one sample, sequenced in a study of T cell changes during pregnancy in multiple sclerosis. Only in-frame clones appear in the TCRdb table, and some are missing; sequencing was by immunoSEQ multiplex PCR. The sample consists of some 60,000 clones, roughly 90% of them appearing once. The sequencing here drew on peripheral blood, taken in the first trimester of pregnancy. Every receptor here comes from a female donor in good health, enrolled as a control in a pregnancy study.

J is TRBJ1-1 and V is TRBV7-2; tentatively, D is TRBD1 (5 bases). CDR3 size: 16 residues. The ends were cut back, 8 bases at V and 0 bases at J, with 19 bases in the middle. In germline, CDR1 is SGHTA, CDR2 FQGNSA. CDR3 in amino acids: CASALDPGDMNTEAFF. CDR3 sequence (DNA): TGTGCCAGCGCCCTAGACCCGGGGGATATGAACACTGAAGCTTTCTTT.

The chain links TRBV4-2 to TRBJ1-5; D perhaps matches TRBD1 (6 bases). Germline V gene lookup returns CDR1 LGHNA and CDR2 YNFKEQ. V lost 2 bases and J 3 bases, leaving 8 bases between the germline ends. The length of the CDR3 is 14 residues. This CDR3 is CASSQRQVNQPQHF. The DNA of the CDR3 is TGTGCCAGCAGCCAAAGACAGGTCAATCAGCCCCAGCATTTT.